This paragraph reports one T cell receptor (beta chain). Data came from immunoSEQ multiplex PCR; TCRdb stores just in-frame clones and leaves some out. The table includes roughly 40,000 clones, about 86% detected once. The sample is drawn from a study of blood T cell repertoires in COVID-19. Study as a whole: COVID-19 samples from acute and convalescent phases originated in the United States, Italy and Spain.

The V gene lost 0 bases and the J gene lost 6 bases, with 22 bases spanning the gap. This CDR3 comprises 18 residues. Germline V gives CDR1 MGHRA, CDR2 YSYEKL. The sample was peripheral blood. This TCR came from a human donor with acute or convalescent COVID-19. The donor label of this sample is uncertain. The chain uses TRBV4-1 and TRBJ2-3, with D possibly matching TRBD2 (8 bases). CDR3 in DNA: TGCGCCAGCAGCCAAGACAGGGGGGCAGCGGGAGTATTGGATACGCAGTATTTT. This translates into CASSQDRGAAGVLDTQYF.